The 26 T cell receptor beta chains below come from one sample, sequenced in a study of human T cells and chemical hapten exposure (dated by TCRdb to the early 2020s). The time point label here, explained by the study, means: patch test 3, about 24 weeks after DPC sensitization. The sample's treatment or condition label, in plain terms: therapeutic diphenylcyclopropenone sensitization with weekly scalp DPC. Libraries were made using RACE. Sequenced on a NextSeq 500. TCRdb reworked the public reads: Q25 trimming with fastp, MiXCR clone assembly, productive beta chains retained. Each CDR3 protein gets just one entry, which takes the most common genes and DNA from the rows behind it. The sample data list 90,000 to 140,000 distinct CDR3 sequences, and around 35% of these were observed just once. More than 2.5% of the sample is held by the ten biggest clonotypes. The sample consisted of whole blood, taken in connection with sensitization to the hapten diphenylcyclopropenone (DPC). These receptors originate from a man aged 40-55 years with alopecia areata. Some clones in this sample may be carry-over from other donors' samples.

This clonotype turned up a few times. This chain uses TRBV4-1 with TRBJ2-5; 9 nucleotides align to TRBD1. This CDR3 region has 16 residues. Unmatched junction bases numbered 11, after V lost 3 bases and J lost 6 bases. From germline, CDR1 is MGHRA and CDR2 YSYEKL. CDR3 loop: CASSHYWTGERKTQYF. Written as DNA, the CDR3 is TGCGCCAGCAGCCATTATTGGACAGGGGAGAGAAAGACCCAGTACTTC.

The J gene is TRBJ1-2, the V gene TRBV12-3 or TRBV12-4; TRBD1 might be the D (6 bases). Trimming removed 6 bases at V and 4 bases at J, with 12 bases between. The CDR3 runs to 13 residues. As DNA, the CDR3 is TGTGCCAGCAGCCGAGACAGGATCTATGGCTACACCTTC. Protein sequence: CASSRDRIYGYTF.

The rearrangement uses TRBV6-5 and TRBJ2-3, with a tentative D call TRBD2 (6 bases). Trimming took off 8 bases at V and 1 base at J, with 16 bases between the two ends. Germline V gene sequence: CDR1 MNHEY, CDR2 SVGAGI. This CDR3 contains 15 residues. This chain's CDR3 is CASPPRAGRTDTQYF. In DNA, the CDR3 is TGTGCCAGCCCCCCTAGGGCGGGGCGCACAGATACGCAGTATTTT.

This clonotype was seen only a few times. This chain joins TRBV6-5 and TRBJ2-1, with TRBD2 matching over 10 bases. Germline CDR1 reads MNHEY; CDR2 reads SVGAGI. The CDR3 has 14 residues. The trim removed 6 bases at V and 7 bases at J, leaving 6 bases unmatched. As DNA, the CDR3 is TGTGCCAGCAGCCTAGCGGGAGAGTTAAATGAGCAGTTCTTC. The encoded protein is CASSLAGELNEQFF.

The CDR3 loop is CASAEWGNQPQHF. The DNA for the CDR3 is TGTGCCAGCGCCGAGTGGGGCAATCAGCCCCAGCATTTT. The V and J genes are TRBV27 and TRBJ1-5; D gene uncertain. V dropped 8 bases and J dropped 2 bases, with 10 bases sitting between them. The CDR3 length is 13 residues. Germline-derived CDR1 and CDR2 are MNHEY and SMNVEV (reference sequence).

This clonotype was detected a few times. CDR3 sequence: CASTRVPETQYF. The CDR3 DNA is TGTGCCAGCACCAGAGTCCCGGAGACCCAGTACTTC. The chain combines TRBV28 with TRBJ2-5; D gene ambiguous. V was clipped by 7 bases and J by 5 bases, with 11 bases between them. This CDR3 is built from 12 residues. Germline V gene sequence: CDR1 MDHEN, CDR2 SYDVKM.

This clonotype showed up just a few times. V and J are TRBV12-3 or TRBV12-4 and TRBJ1-3; a weak D match, TRBD1 (6 bases). The CDR3 is 14 residues long. Trimming took off 7 bases at V and 2 bases at J, with 12 bases between the two ends. The CDR3 bases are TGTGCCAGCATCGAGCGACAGGCTGGAAACACCATATATTTT. It specifies CASIERQAGNTIYF.

A few counts support this clonotype. The rearrangement joins TRBV7-3 to TRBJ2-1, with a possible D match to TRBD1 (6 bases). The CDR3 sequence is 15 residues long. Germline CDR1 and CDR2: SGHTA and FQGTGA. V was pared by 1 base and J by 5 bases, with 12 bases between. CDR3 nucleotide sequence: TGTGCCAGCAGCTTAAGGTTTGGGGGCCACAATGAGCAGTTCTTC. Its translation: CASSLRFGGHNEQFF.

The rearrangement joins TRBV2 to TRBJ2-7; D is unclear. This CDR3 has 12 amino acids. V lost 4 bases and J lost 8, with 12 bases in between. Germline V lookup: CDR1 SNHLY, CDR2 FYNNEI. The CDR3 region has the DNA TGTGCCAGCAGTGTGGAAGGGATCAAGCAGTACGTC. It specifies CASSVEGIKQYV.

This chain joins TRBV29-1 and TRBJ2-7; D tentatively reads TRBD1 or TRBD2 (5 bases each). V gave up 8 bases and J gave up 0 bases, with 29 bases separating them. The CDR3 spans 18 residues. Germline-derived CDR1 and CDR2 are SQVTM and ANQGSEA. CDR3 coding DNA: TGCAGCCCCCCGGCGCCCGGGGCTAGCTTAAGGAGCTCCTACGAGCAGTACGTC. Its protein product is CSPPAPGASLRSSYEQYV.

This chain connects TRBV28 to TRBJ2-3; either TRBD1 or TRBD2 may fit D (5 bases each). V was clipped by 5 bases and J by 4 bases, with 13 bases between them. Germline V gene sequence: CDR1 MDHEN, CDR2 SYDVKM. The CDR3 totals 14 residues. Written as DNA, the CDR3 is TGTGCCAGCAGTCGGGACCTGGGGGCAGATACGCAGTATTTT. The encoded protein is CASSRDLGADTQYF.

This clonotype was observed a few times. This chain links TRBV21-1 with TRBJ2-4; TRBD1, the table's D call, lacks a check against the DNA. TRBV21-1 has pseudogene status. CDR3 length: 14 residues. CDR3 protein: CASRQTALKNIQYF. In DNA form, the CDR3 reads TGTGCCAGCCGGCAGACAGCGCTCAAAAACATTCAGTACTTC.

The rearrangement joins TRBV5-1 to TRBJ2-7, with D unresolved. This CDR3 has 14 amino acids. Germline V gene sequence: CDR1 SGHRS, CDR2 YFSETQ. V was cut by 4 bases and J by 4 bases, with 15 bases left in between. The CDR3, as DNA: TGCGCCAGCAGCATGGACCCAGAGCTATACGAGCAGTACGTC. This codes for CASSMDPELYEQYV.

In this sample, this clonotype turned up a few times. The chain has TRBV24-1 and TRBJ2-1, with 12 positions matching TRBD2. CDR3 size: 16 residues. CDR1 is KGHDR, CDR2 SFDVKD, per germline. V dropped 5 bases and J dropped 7; count of bases not matched to a gene: 8. CDR3 residues: CATSAPGLAGPNEQFF. In DNA form, the CDR3 reads TGTGCCACCAGTGCCCCAGGACTAGCGGGACCTAATGAGCAGTTCTTC.

This clonotype was observed a few times. CDR3 in DNA: TGCAGTGCTCTATTAAGACAGGGTGCCGGCACAGATACGCAGTATTTT. Translating gives CSALLRQGAGTDTQYF. The V call is TRBV20-1, the J call TRBJ2-3, with 7 bases lining up with TRBD1. Germline V gene sequence: CDR1 DFQATT, CDR2 SNEGSKA (reference sequence). The CDR3 is 16 residues long. V shed 5 bases, J shed 1 base, and the junction held 12 bases outside the gene matches.

This clonotype appeared a few times. V gene TRBV6-2 or TRBV6-3 combines with J gene TRBJ1-1; D possibly corresponds to TRBD1 (6 bases). The CDR3 is made up of 15 amino acids. With 6 bases removed from V and 0 bases from J, the gap between germline ends came to 14 bases. Germline CDR1 reads MNHEY; CDR2 reads SVGEGT. This CDR3 is CASSPGGLMNTEAFF. CDR3 nucleotides: TGTGCCAGCAGCCCTGGGGGGCTCATGAACACTGAAGCTTTCTTT.

The table lists this clonotype with a few counts. The chain is built from TRBV4-1 and TRBJ2-3; tentative D call: TRBD1 (6 bases). Trimming took 0 bases from V and 4 from J, leaving 11 bases between them. The CDR3 loop spans 15 amino acids. CDR1 and CDR2 (germline): MGHRA, YSYEKL. As DNA, the CDR3 is TGCGCCAGCAGCCAAGAAGGGGGTGGGTCAGATACGCAGTATTTT. Translating gives CASSQEGGGSDTQYF.

This clonotype was counted between two and nine times. The gene calls are TRBV20-1 and TRBJ2-1; no clear D. Trimming cost V 0 bases and J 5 bases, with 11 bases left between them. The germline CDR1 and CDR2 sequences are DFQATT and SNEGSKA (reference sequence). This CDR3 spans 14 amino acids. The CDR3 region has the DNA TGCAGTGCTAGAGACGGACGTGGCGACAATGAGCAGTTCTTC. Its protein is CSARDGRGDNEQFF.

The V call is TRBV30, the J call TRBJ1-2; D is possibly TRBD1 (6 bases). CDR3 length: 12 amino acids. Trimming stripped 4 bases from V and 2 bases from J, with 8 bases between. Germline-derived CDR1 and CDR2 are GTSNPN and SVGIG (reference sequence). The CDR3 reads CAWTTGNYGYTF. The CDR3 DNA is TGTGCCTGGACTACAGGGAACTATGGCTACACCTTC.

This clonotype has more than one count but fewer than ten. The chain recombines TRBV28 with TRBJ2-4; the match to TRBD2 covers 11 bases. Germline trimming cut 6 bases from V and 1 base from J; bases unmatched to any gene: 8. Germline V gene lookup returns CDR1 MDHEN and CDR2 SYDVKM. The length of the CDR3 is 17 residues. The CDR3 reads CASRGTSGSLAKNIQYF. The CDR3 region has the DNA TGTGCCAGCAGGGGGACTAGCGGATCTCTCGCCAAAAACATTCAGTACTTC.

This clonotype has more than one count but fewer than ten. The chain joins TRBV23-1 to TRBJ2-7; D not resolved. TRBV23-1 is an ORF, and what it does is uncertain. This CDR3 has 15 amino acids. Trimming left V 9 bases short and J 3 bases short, with 21 bases between. The CDR3 region has the DNA TGCGCCAGGAGCCAAGCGCAGAAGAATTACTACGAGCAGTACGTC. Translation: CARSQAQKNYYEQYV.

V gene TRBV5-1 combines with J gene TRBJ2-5; no firm D call. The CDR3 totals 15 residues. Looked up from germline, CDR1 is SGHRS and CDR2 is YFSETQ. Deletions cut 0 bases from V and 6 bases from J, with 15 bases between. Here the CDR3 reads CASSLGEGMGKTQYF. CDR3 DNA: TGCGCCAGCAGCTTGGGTGAAGGAATGGGGAAGACCCAGTACTTC.

J is TRBJ2-4 and V is TRBV28; D not resolved. The V gene's germline CDR1 is MDHEN and CDR2 SYDVKM. V was trimmed by 3 bases and J by 0 bases, leaving 9 bases between them. CDR3 length: 15 amino acids. This CDR3 reads CASSFGTLAKNIQYF. CDR3 sequence (DNA): TGTGCCAGCAGTTTTGGTACACTAGCCAAAAACATTCAGTACTTC.

V usage is TRBV11-3 and J usage is TRBJ2-1, with 9 bases matching TRBD1. This CDR3 contains 20 residues. The junction had 26 bases not matched to a gene; V was cut back by 5 bases and J by 9 bases. The germline CDR1 and CDR2 sequences are SGHNT and YENEEA. CDR3 sequence (DNA): TGTGCCAGCAGCCCGCGACTCGGGACAGGGCTCACACCGCAAACGGTTGAGCAGTTCTTC. Its translation is CASSPRLGTGLTPQTVEQFF. Using reference TRBV11-3 and TRBJ2-1 for the parts outside the CDR3, the full variable domain is EAGVVQSPRYKIIEKKQPVAFWCNPISGHNTLYWYLQNLGQGPELLIRYENEEAVDDSQLPKDRFSAERLKGVDSTLKIQPAELGDSAVYLCASSPRLGTGLTPQTVEQFFGPGTRLTVL.

CDR3 DNA sequence: TGTGCCAGCAGCTTGTCCCCGCCCCAAGAGACCCAGTACTTC. As protein: CASSLSPPQETQYF. The chain uses TRBV5-5 and TRBJ2-5; D call uncertain. The germline V and J ends were trimmed by 1 base and 1 base, with 8 bases remaining between them. This CDR3 contains 14 residues. Per germline, CDR1 SGHKS and CDR2 YYEKEE (reference sequence).

This clonotype was seen more than once but under ten times. The chain links TRBV4-1 to TRBJ2-4; 13 nucleotides align to TRBD2. Germline CDR1 is MGHRA and CDR2 is YSYEKL. V dropped 1 base and J dropped 8; count of bases not matched to a gene: 5. This CDR3 has 16 residues. The CDR3 sequence is CASSQGTSGSIYIQYF. The DNA for the CDR3 is TGCGCCAGCAGCCAAGGGACTAGCGGGAGTATTTACATTCAGTACTTC.